This TCR beta chain was documented in a study of T cell repertoires in cytomegalovirus infection. Study in general: Evidence of both CMV infection and a matching HLA type came from public TCR beta signatures. General study findings and limits: Identification of carriers of CMV plus the relevant HLA was performed using cumulative public TCR beta family frequency. Clonotypes of TCR beta that were HLA-C-restricted and CMV-specific dominated the ex vivo response.

This clonotype was counted at least ten times. Its specificity is not known. Germline lookup yields CDR1 SGHTA and CDR2 FQGNSA. This CDR3 has 14 residues. V was cut by 5 bases and J by 1 base, with 11 bases left in between. TCRdb itself ran the reads through MiXCR, one entry per CDR3 protein. The sample contains around 330,000 distinct CDR3 sequences, roughly 15% of which appear only once. The sequence came from a human donor in good health (CMV status not recorded). Some clones in this sample may be carry-over from other donors' samples. Sequencing was done on a sample of PBMCs. This chain uses TRBV7-2 with TRBJ2-5; TRBD2 is a possible D gene (5 bases). As DNA, the CDR3 is TGTGCCAGCAGCACGACGGGGAGCCAAGAGACCCAGTACTTC. Amino acids: CASSTTGSQETQYF. Filled out from reference TRBV7-2 and TRBJ2-5, the complete variable domain reads GAGVSQSPSNKVTEKGKDVELRCDPISGHTALYWYRQSLGQGLEFLIYFQGNSAPDKSGLPSDRFSAERTGGSVSTLTIQRTQQEDSAVYLCASSTTGSQETQYFGPGTRLLVL.